This T cell receptor (beta chain) comes out of a study of cytomegalovirus exposure and HLA in healthy donors. Overall study findings and caveats: More clonal expansion characterized HLA-associated TCR beta chains than equally common others in a later analysis. The study labeled approximately 150 TCR beta chains cytomegalovirus-associated.

Donors consisted of healthy bone marrow donors. On this clone: The antigen is unknown.

The study ran its PCR with 60 Vbeta and 13 Jbeta primers. Profiled with immunoSEQ multiplex PCR; TCRdb holds only in-frame clones, not every one. The sample shows some 170,000 clones, approximately 78% of them seen only once. The sequenced sample consisted of PBMCs. This receptor was taken from a human donor in good health.

CDR3 bases: TGTGCCAGCAGCCACCCGGGACAGTCGTATTACGAGCAGTACTTC. Its translation is CASSHPGQSYYEQYF. The chain has TRBV14 and TRBJ2-7, with 7 positions matching TRBD1. This CDR3 has 15 residues. Per the germline V gene, CDR1 is SGHDN and CDR2 is FVKESK. J lost 4 bases, V lost 3 bases, and 9 bases had no gene match.